Following are 22 T cell receptor beta chains from one sample sequenced in a study of T-cell reconstitution after alpha-beta-depleted transplantation in children listed by TCRdb under 2016. The library was produced with PCR. The sequencing machine was an Illumina HiSeq 2500. Molecular barcoding was employed in the preparation of TCR libraries, with unique molecular identifiers being used to normalize TCRbeta repertoire quantification. TCRdb passed the public sequencing reads through fastp at Q25 and MiXCR, retaining productive beta sequences. Rows with one shared CDR3 protein collapse into an entry with the most common genes and DNA. The sample table lists tens of thousands of distinct CDR3 sequences, approximately 5% of them with a count of one. Clones ranked in the top ten supply 15% to 20% of the sample. According to the study, the label for this sample's treatment or condition signals: allogeneic hematopoietic cell transplantation with graft depleted of TCRalphabeta T cells and CD19 B cells.

This material consisted of PBMCs, mostly from graft donor cells, taken 180 days after TCRalphabeta/CD19-depleted stem cell transplant. These receptors were taken from a boy less than two years old who had a stem cell transplant for acute myeloid leukemia, so the T cells may come from the graft donor.

The table lists this clonotype with many counts. V gene TRBV20-1 combines with J gene TRBJ1-5; 10 positions agree with TRBD1. Trimming took 0 bases from V and 4 from J; bases not matched to a gene: 6. CDR3 length equals 16 residues. Germline V gene data show CDR1 as DFQATT and CDR2 as SNEGSKA (reference sequence). CDR3 protein: CSARDGTGAHNQPQHF. The DNA for the CDR3 is TGCAGTGCTAGAGATGGGACAGGGGCCCATAATCAGCCCCAGCATTTT.

This clonotype was seen at least ten times. The chain links TRBV12-3 or TRBV12-4 to TRBJ1-5; 8 nucleotides agree with TRBD1. The CDR3 is made up of 18 amino acids. The junction had 9 bases not matched to a gene; V was cut back by 1 base and J by 1 base. The CDR3 is CASSLGTGSLGSNQPQHF. CDR3 DNA: TGTGCCAGCAGTTTAGGGACAGGGAGTTTGGGGAGCAATCAGCCCCAGCATTTT.

This clonotype has at least ten counts. This chain joins TRBV20-1 and TRBJ1-6; D is unresolved. The V and J ends lost 3 bases and 6 bases respectively, with 9 bases between them. CDR3 length: 13 residues. Germline values: CDR1 DFQATT, CDR2 SNEGSKA (reference sequence). Written as DNA, the CDR3 is TGCAGTGCTAGGTACAGATTTAATTCACCCCTCCACTTT. Protein product: CSARYRFNSPLHF.

This clonotype was counted ten times or more. This sequence joins TRBV5-1 and TRBJ2-2; no reliable D call. This CDR3 comprises 11 residues. Trimming left V 4 bases short and J 5 bases short, with 3 bases between. Germline CDR1 reads SGHRS; CDR2 reads YFSETQ. The CDR3 region has the DNA TGCGCCAGCAGCACTACCGGGGAGCTGTTTTTT. Its protein is CASSTTGELFF.

This clonotype is a singleton in its sample. This rearrangement joins TRBV3-1 to TRBJ2-2; TRBD1 is a possible D gene (6 bases). This CDR3 has 15 amino acids. Per the germline V gene, CDR1 is LGHDT and CDR2 is YNNKEL (reference sequence). V was cut by 3 bases and J by 5 bases, with 13 bases left in between. CDR3 protein: CASSQQGPRTGELFF. Here the CDR3 DNA reads TGTGCCAGCAGCCAGCAGGGGCCTAGGACCGGGGAGCTGTTTTTT.

In this sample, this clonotype turned up a few times. The genes are TRBV7-9 and TRBJ1-5, with D unclear. The V end lost 5 bases, the J end lost 6 bases, and 8 bases lay between the germline ends. The CDR3 spans 12 residues. Germline V gene sequence: CDR1 SEHNR, CDR2 FQNEAQ (reference sequence). The CDR3 protein is CASSIIGQPQHF. The CDR3 nucleotides read TGTGCCAGCAGCATCATCGGTCAGCCCCAGCATTTT.

This clonotype appeared many times. The chain combines TRBV12-3 or TRBV12-4 with TRBJ1-3; D is unresolved. V lost 2 bases and J lost 0, with 5 bases in between. This CDR3 spans 14 amino acids. The CDR3 loop reads CASSLWGSGNTIYF. CDR3 bases: TGTGCCAGCAGTTTATGGGGCTCTGGAAACACCATATATTTT.

This clonotype was recorded many times. The gene calls are TRBV19 and TRBJ1-1; 7 bases fit TRBD1. V shed 7 bases and J 2 bases; nucleotides not matched to a gene: 4. CDR3 size: 13 residues. CDR1 LNHDA and CDR2 SQIVND come from the germline V gene (reference sequence). Here the CDR3 DNA reads TGTGCCAGTAACGACAGGGTTAACACTGAAGCTTTCTTT. Amino acids: CASNDRVNTEAFF. Complete variable domain (other parts from reference TRBV19 and TRBJ1-1): DGGITQSPKYLFRKEGQNVTLSCEQNLNHDAMYWYRQDPGQGLRLIYYSQIVNDFQKGDIAEGYSVSREKKESFPLTVTSAQKNPTAFYLCASNDRVNTEAFFGQGTRLTVV.

This clonotype was counted ten times or more. The rearrangement links TRBV12-3 or TRBV12-4 to TRBJ2-3; TRBD1 agrees at 9 bases. The ends lost 7 bases at V and 3 bases at J; junction bases unmatched: 5. The length of the CDR3 is 14 residues. The CDR3 protein is CASTPGQGTDTQYF. DNA of the CDR3: TGTGCCAGCACCCCCGGACAGGGGACAGATACGCAGTATTTT.

This clonotype was found many times. The genes are TRBV10-3 and TRBJ2-1; tentatively, D is TRBD2 (5 bases). CDR1 ENHRY and CDR2 SYGVKD come from the germline V gene. The CDR3 spans 14 residues. The V end lost 6 bases, the J end lost 8 bases, and 17 bases lay between the germline ends. The CDR3 DNA follows: TGTGCCATCAGAAGGGCTAGCAGTGAGGATGAGCAGTTCTTC. It is translated as CAIRRASSEDEQFF.

Many counts were recorded for this clonotype. V is TRBV5-1 and J is TRBJ1-4, with TRBD1 as a possible D gene (6 bases). The germline V gene encodes CDR1 SGHRS and CDR2 YFSETQ. CDR3 length: 16 amino acids. V was pared by 4 bases and J by 1 base, with 14 bases between. The CDR3 DNA reads as TGCGCCAGCAGCCCGAGGGGGGGACGAACTAATGAAAAACTGTTTTTT. Translated: CASSPRGGRTNEKLFF.

This clonotype was detected ten times or more. V and J are TRBV28 and TRBJ1-2; D not resolved. Trimming took off 2 bases at V and 4 bases at J, with 5 bases between the two ends. The CDR3 runs to 12 residues. CDR1 and CDR2 (germline): MDHEN, SYDVKM. The CDR3 coding sequence is TGTGCCAGCAGTTTAGGATTCTATGGCTACACCTTC. This codes for CASSLGFYGYTF.

This clonotype was seen ten or more times. CDR3 residues: CASSAPGGYGYTF. The CDR3 region has the DNA TGTGCCAGCAGTGCGCCCGGGGGGTATGGCTACACCTTC. The rearrangement joins TRBV28 to TRBJ1-2; TRBD1 might be the D (5 bases). Germline V lookup: CDR1 MDHEN, CDR2 SYDVKM. V was shortened by 5 bases and J by 5 bases, with 12 bases between the two germline ends. The CDR3 contains 13 residues.

This clonotype showed up many times. The chain couples TRBV4-1 to TRBJ1-2; no clear D. The CDR3 is made up of 13 amino acids. Germline CDR1 is MGHRA and CDR2 is YSYEKL. V was pared by 0 bases and J by 4 bases, with 6 bases between. For the CDR3, the DNA is TGCGCCAGCAGCCAAGAAGGATCCTATGGCTACACCTTC. As protein: CASSQEGSYGYTF.

Many counts were recorded for this clonotype. DNA of the CDR3: TGTGCCAGCAGTACGGGCCCGGGGGTAGGGACCGAGCAGTTCTTC. It encodes CASSTGPGVGTEQFF. The chain has TRBV12-3 or TRBV12-4 and TRBJ2-1; weak D call: TRBD2 (6 bases). The V end was cut by 5 bases, the J end by 10 bases, with 21 bases between. The CDR3 extends over 15 amino acids.

This clonotype has a count of ten or more. This chain connects TRBV12-3 or TRBV12-4 to TRBJ2-7, with 12 bases fitting TRBD1. The CDR3 length is 15 residues. Losses at the gene ends were 6 bases for V and 3 bases for J; bases not matched to a gene: 6. The CDR3 coding sequence is TGTGCCAGCAGCCCCGGGACAGGGGGCCTCTACGAGCAGTACTTC. Encoded protein: CASSPGTGGLYEQYF.

This clonotype was seen at least ten times. This chain uses TRBV12-3 or TRBV12-4 with TRBJ2-7, with TRBD2 matching 11 bases. This CDR3 region has 14 residues. V gave up 3 bases and J gave up 3 bases; unmatched junction bases: 1. DNA of the CDR3: TGTGCCAGCAGTTTCGGGACTAGCGGCTACGAGCAGTACTTC. It translates to CASSFGTSGYEQYF.

This clonotype was detected ten times or more. The chain joins TRBV5-6 to TRBJ2-5, with D possibly matching TRBD1 (6 bases). V shed 5 bases and J shed 2 bases, with 22 bases lying between them. Germline lookup yields CDR1 SGHDT and CDR2 YYEEEE. The CDR3 is 17 amino acids. The CDR3 reads CASSFRGSFPQQETQYF. The CDR3 nucleotides read TGTGCCAGCAGTTTCAGGGGCAGTTTCCCCCAACAAGAGACCCAGTACTTC. Together with reference TRBV5-6 and TRBJ2-5, the CDR3 gives the full variable domain: DAGVTQSPTHLIKTRGQQVTLRCSPKSGHDTVSWYQQALGQGPQFIFQYYEEEERQRGNFPDRFSGHQFPNYSSELNVNALLLGDSALYLCASSFRGSFPQQETQYFGPGTRLLVL.

There are many counts of this clonotype. This chain connects TRBV19 to TRBJ2-3, with TRBD2 identical over 10 bases. With 5 bases clipped from V and 0 bases from J, the junction kept 14 bases outside the gene matches. Looked up from germline, CDR1 is LNHDA and CDR2 is SQIVND (reference sequence). The CDR3 is made up of 19 amino acids. In DNA form, the CDR3 reads TGTGCCAGTAGTGCGAAAGCGGGGGGGCCTGTAGGCAGCACAGATACGCAGTATTTT. Translating it yields CASSAKAGGPVGSTDTQYF.

This clonotype came up many times. This chain uses TRBV12-3 or TRBV12-4 with TRBJ2-7; no reliable D call. The CDR3 length is 12 residues. The V and J ends lost 6 bases and 0 bases respectively, with 6 bases between them. CDR3 in amino acids: CASRQSSYEQYF. The CDR3 bases are TGTGCCAGCAGACAAAGCTCCTACGAGCAGTACTTC.

This clonotype was counted at least ten times. V is TRBV6-1 and J is TRBJ2-3; no definite D call. Trimming stripped 5 bases from V and 1 base from J, with 10 bases between. Germline CDR1 MNHNS, CDR2 SASEGT. The CDR3 sequence is 14 residues long. CDR3 loop: CASSRAARTDTQYF. CDR3 DNA: TGTGCCAGCAGTCGGGCAGCCCGCACAGATACGCAGTATTTT.

At least ten counts were recorded for this clonotype. The chain carries TRBV15 and TRBJ2-1, with D uncertain. CDR3 length: 15 amino acids. From germline, CDR1 is LNHNV and CDR2 YYDKDF (reference sequence). Trimming left V 5 bases short and J 0 bases short, with 11 bases between. The DNA for the CDR3 is TGTGCCACCAGCGGGTCCAGGTTCTCCTACAATGAGCAGTTCTTC. Translating gives CATSGSRFSYNEQFF.